This paragraph reports one TCR beta chain. Germline-derived CDR1 and CDR2 are SGHTA and FQGTGA. This CDR3 region has 13 residues. J gave up 11 bases and V 5 bases, and 11 bases lay outside the gene matches. The data stem from a study of shared clonotypes between healthy human individuals. The data were produced by immunoSEQ multiplex PCR, yet TCRdb's version contains in-frame clones alone and is incomplete. There are 2 million to 3 million clones in the sample; 80% to 95% occur only once, and around 0.4% lies in the top ten. The receptor comes from a man between 18 and 35 years old in good health. Some clones in this sample may be carry-over from other donors' samples. The chain uses TRBV7-3 and TRBJ2-5, with TRBD1 identical over 7 bases. The sequenced sample was naive CD4+ T cells from PBMCs. Subset here: CD45RA+ positively selected. CDR3 in amino acids: CASSQSARDRQYF. CDR3 coding DNA: TGTGCCAGCAGCCAGTCAGCCAGGGACAGACAGTACTTC. Filled out from reference TRBV7-3 and TRBJ2-5, the complete variable domain reads GAGVSQTPSNKVTEKGKYVELRCDPISGHTALYWYRQSLGQGPEFLIYFQGTGAADDSGLPNDRFFAVRPEGSVSTLKIQRTERGDSAVYLCASSQSARDRQYFGPGTRLLVL.